Sequencing of this TCR beta chain was carried out in a study of CD8 T cells in acute hepatitis C reinfection. Only in-frame clones appear in the TCRdb table, and some are missing; sequencing was by immunoSEQ multiplex PCR. Of tens of thousands of clones listed, 75% to 90% are singletons. The CDR3 extends over 15 amino acids. Germline V gene lookup returns CDR1 MGHDK and CDR2 SYGVNS. V was clipped by 3 bases and J by 6 bases, with 17 bases between them. Study outcomes and limitations: All groups preferentially used TRBV04 and TRBV06, which was not due to overrepresentation in the naive pool. Some 12 public clonotypes were found regardless of outcome.

Worth noting for this clone: Its target is unknown.

The time point is: naive CD8 control sorted from an acute-time-point sample. Donors were people who inject drugs, followed every 3 months. CD3, CD8 and CD45RO antibodies stained cells; a viability dye excluded dead cells. The sequence was obtained from a woman aged 18 to 35 who spontaneously cleared hepatitis C infection. The rearrangement uses TRBV25-1 and TRBJ1-2; D gene ambiguous. The sample consisted of naive CD8+ T cells from PBMCs. Here the CDR3 DNA reads TGTGCCAGCAGTGACCCCCCATCTACCGGGGATGGCTACACCTTC. It yields the protein CASSDPPSTGDGYTF.